Sequencing of this T cell receptor (beta chain) was carried out in a study of shared clonotypes between healthy human individuals. Study-level background: Plates per donor: three CD4 naive, three CD4 memory, two CD8 naive, one CD8 memory.

The V segment lost 3 bases and the J segment 7 bases; nucleotides outside the gene matches: 7. The V gene's germline CDR1 is LNHDA and CDR2 SQIVND (reference sequence). CDR3 length: 15 residues. CD45RO+ cells plus CCR7-negative CD45RA+ TemRA cells formed CD8 memory. Genomic DNA of every subset was divided equally among multiple immunoSEQ plates. Profiling relied on immunoSEQ multiplex PCR, and the TCRdb table lists in-frame clones only, not all of them. This sample yields 90,000 to 120,000 clones, of which over 65% are seen a single time; roughly a quarter belongs to the top ten. This clone was observed once.

The chain is built from TRBV19 and TRBJ2-2; TRBD1 matches at 8 bases. The sequenced sample was memory CD8+ T cells sorted from blood. This sample's subset: CD45RO+ cells pooled with CCR7-negative TemRA cells. The source of this sequence is a woman aged 25 to 39 in good health. The CDR3 bases are TGTGCCAGTAGTATGTGGACAGGGTTAAACGGGGAGCTGTTTTTT. Residues: CASSMWTGLNGELFF.